The 2 T cell receptor beta chains in this list originate from one sample, sequenced in a study of cytomegalovirus exposure and HLA in healthy donors. With 60 Vbeta and 13 Jbeta primers, the PCR was carried out. Sequencing used immunoSEQ multiplex PCR; TCRdb keeps in-frame clones, though not all of them. The sample lists about 140,000 clones; over 70% were seen once. The specimen sequenced was PBMCs. These receptors were taken from a woman in her forties in good health and CMV-seronegative.

Notes on this clone: At one end the junction does not follow the germline gene, possibly because of a read error. The genes are TRBV6-6 and TRBJ1-2; TRBD1 matches 7 bases. The CDR3 is made up of 13 amino acids. From germline, CDR1 is MNHNY and CDR2 SVGAGI (reference sequence). The CDR3 nucleotides read TGTGCCAGCAGTAACACAGGGGATATTGGCTACCCCTTC. This encodes CASSNTGDIGYPF.

The chain links TRBV5-1 to TRBJ2-5; 9 nucleotides line up with TRBD2. V was pared by 3 bases and J by 1 base, with 13 bases of the junction left unmatched. Germline CDR1 is SGHRS and CDR2 is YFSETQ. The CDR3 has 18 amino acids. CDR3 sequence: CASSSRILKAGGQETQYF. CDR3 in DNA: TGCGCCAGCAGCTCGCGAATACTAAAAGCGGGGGGCCAAGAGACCCAGTACTTC.